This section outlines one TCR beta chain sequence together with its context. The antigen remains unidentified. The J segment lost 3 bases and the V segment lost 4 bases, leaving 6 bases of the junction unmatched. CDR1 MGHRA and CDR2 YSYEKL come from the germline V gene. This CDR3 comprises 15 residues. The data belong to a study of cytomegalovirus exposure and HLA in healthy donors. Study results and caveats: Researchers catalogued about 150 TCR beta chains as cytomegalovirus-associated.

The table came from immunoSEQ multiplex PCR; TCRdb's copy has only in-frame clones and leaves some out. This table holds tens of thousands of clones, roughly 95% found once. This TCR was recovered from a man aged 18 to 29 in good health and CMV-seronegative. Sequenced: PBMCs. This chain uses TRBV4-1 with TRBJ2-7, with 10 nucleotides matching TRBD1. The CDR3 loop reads CASSRLGTGDYEQYF. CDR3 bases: TGCGCCAGCAGCCGACTCGGGACAGGGGACTACGAGCAGTACTTC.